These T cell receptor beta chains were read from a single sample in a study of Graves' ophthalmopathy and Graves' hyperthyroidism. TCRdb re-called the multiplex PCR reads with MiXCR, one entry per CDR3 protein. The profile shows hundreds of thousands of distinct CDR3 sequences, 22% of them singletons. The source material was peripheral blood. Receptors were obtained from a woman between 18 and 30 years old with stable Graves' hyperthyroidism. Some clones in this sample may be carry-over from other donors' samples. Each CDR3 is given without its conserved first and last residue.

length: 12; J: TRBJ2-7; V: TRBV10-3; CDR3: AISESGTQYEQY
length: 13; J: TRBJ2-7; V: TRBV28; CDR3: ASSFTWGGSYEQY
length: 11; J: TRBJ2-7; V: TRBV5-1; CDR3: ASSWDSSYEQY
length: 15; J: TRBJ2-2; V: TRBV6-4; CDR3: AFWGTGEPGDTGELF
length: 9; J: TRBJ2-5; V: TRBV20-1; CDR3: SARGGGTQY
length: 13; J: TRBJ2-2; V: TRBV24-1; CDR3: ATSGLAGVTGELF
length: 13; J: TRBJ1-1; V: TRBV7-9; CDR3: ASSFIRGGNTEAF
length: 10; J: TRBJ2-7; V: TRBV5-1; CDR3: ASSLGSDEQY
length: 13; J: TRBJ2-7; V: TRBV6-5; CDR3: ASRHRTGDTYEQY
length: 12; J: TRBJ2-7; V: TRBV5-5; CDR3: ASSPAGRSYEQY
length: 14; J: TRBJ1-1; V: TRBV30; CDR3: VWSVSPYSMNTEAF
length: 13; J: TRBJ2-5; V: TRBV6-2/TRBV6-3; CDR3: ASSWTSGGQGTQY
length: 13; J: TRBJ1-2; V: TRBV6-2/TRBV6-3; CDR3: ASSPLGIPSYGYT
length: 10; J: TRBJ1-2; V: TRBV6-1; CDR3: ASSEARVFYT
length: 10; J: TRBJ2-7; V: TRBV4-1; CDR3: ASSLRPYEQY
length: 14; J: TRBJ2-5; V: TRBV28; CDR3: ASSGAGTGRKETQY
length: 10; J: TRBJ1-2; V: TRBV19; CDR3: ASSLQGVGYT